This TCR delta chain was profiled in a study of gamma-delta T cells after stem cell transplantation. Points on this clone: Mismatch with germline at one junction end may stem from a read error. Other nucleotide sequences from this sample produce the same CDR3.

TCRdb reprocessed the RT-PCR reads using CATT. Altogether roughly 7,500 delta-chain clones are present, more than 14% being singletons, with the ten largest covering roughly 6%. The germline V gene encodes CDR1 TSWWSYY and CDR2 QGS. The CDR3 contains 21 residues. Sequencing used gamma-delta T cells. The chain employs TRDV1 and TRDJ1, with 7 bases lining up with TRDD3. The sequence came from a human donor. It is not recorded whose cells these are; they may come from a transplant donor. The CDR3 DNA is TGTGCTCTTGGGTCCCAGGACCTATTTTTTGCTGGGGGTCCTTACACCGATAAACTTATCTTT. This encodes CALGSQDLFFAGGPYTDKLIF.